Listed below are T cell receptor beta chains from one sample, sequenced in a study of blood T cell repertoires in COVID-19. Clones were read by immunoSEQ multiplex PCR, and TCRdb kept only the in-frame ones, dropping some. Among more than 45,000 clones, over 75% were seen once, and the ten largest hold around 4.5%. The sample consisted of peripheral blood. All receptors come from a man aged 35 to 55 with active COVID-19. Each CDR3 is given with its conserved first and last residue. The listing skips clone size in some rows; elsewhere it reads once, few, many or a size class.

abundance	v_gene	j_gene	len	CDR3aa
.	TRBV6-5	TRBJ2-5	15	CASSLSGTGVETQYF
.	TRBV24-1	TRBJ2-1	16	CATSDQLAAHPNEQFF
.	TRBV28	TRBJ2-2	14	CASRKGLRAGELFF
.	TRBV18	TRBJ1-3	17	CASSPRTGEIPGNTIYF
.	TRBV28	TRBJ2-4	13	CASSSSGRYIQYF
.	TRBV5-1	TRBJ1-1	14	CASSRQRNLAEAFF
.	TRBV9	TRBJ1-1	13	CASSVVRGTEAFF
.	TRBV29-1	TRBJ2-1	16	CSVGGASGSGYNEQFF
.	TRBV4-2	TRBJ2-2	15	CASSQEVDTNGELFF
once	TRBV9	TRBJ2-1	15	CASSVEGAIRNEQFF
.	TRBV7-8	TRBJ1-5	14	CASSEGSGDQPQHF
.	TRBV28	TRBJ2-2	15	CASSSDPRGSGELFF
.	TRBV28	TRBJ2-3	16	CASSFPGLAATDTQYF
.	TRBV2	TRBJ2-7	14	CASSAAGGEYEQYF
.	TRBV19	TRBJ1-4	15	CASSPQGFTNEKLFF
few	TRBV7-9	TRBJ2-7	15	CASSSFRSSSYEQYF
.	TRBV3-1/TRBV3-2	TRBJ1-1	11	CASSHTGAAFF
.	TRBV18	TRBJ2-7	14	CASSPSRTVYEQYF
.	TRBV7-2	TRBJ2-1	14	CASSATRGGNEQFF
once	TRBV29-1	TRBJ2-1	16	CSVEISQGSRSNEQFF
.	TRBV6-5	TRBJ2-7	14	CASSIRDSSYEQYF
.	TRBV28	TRBJ2-7	12	CAALAGGPEQYF
once	TRBV14	TRBJ2-7	14	CASSLDRVLNEQYF
.	TRBV6-5	TRBJ2-5	12	CATGAVQETQYF
once	TRBV5-8	TRBJ2-2	15	CASRGRGRNTGELFF
.	TRBV5-1	TRBJ2-7	14	CASSPAAAGYEQYF
.	TRBV11-1	TRBJ1-6	15	CASSLADRGASPLHF
.	TRBV4-1	TRBJ1-2	15	CASSQDEAKNYGYTF
.	TRBV9	TRBJ2-3	16	CASSVGPGLSTDTQYF
.	TRBV24-1	TRBJ2-3	17	CATSDLTTGLSTDTQYF
.	TRBV6-5	TRBJ1-2	14	CASSKQGALRGYTF
.	TRBV27	TRBJ1-2	14	CASRRGGGDYGYTF
.	TRBV29-1	TRBJ1-2	13	CSVGAGANYGYTF
.	TRBV6-2/TRBV6-3	TRBJ2-3	13	CASSVRGTDTQYF
.	TRBV27	TRBJ2-2	15	CASSLSGSNTGELFF
.	TRBV4-2	TRBJ1-5	14	CASSQETSNQPQHF
few	TRBV14	TRBJ1-6	15	CASSHRDIGHSPLHF
.	TRBV2	TRBJ2-1	15	CASSGGTSGYNEQFF
.	TRBV29-1	TRBJ2-2	14	CSVLGRGRTGELFF
once	TRBV9	TRBJ2-3	15	CASSVRSGSADTQYF
.	TRBV14	TRBJ2-1	17	CASSHPWGRVSYNEQFF
.	TRBV19	TRBJ1-6	16	CASSEAGLIYNSPLHF
.	TRBV9	TRBJ2-2	17	CASSVAPASGNTGELFF
.	TRBV5-6	TRBJ2-3	15	CASSPTSGGTDTQYF
.	TRBV19	TRBJ2-5	16	CASSRGTTLYQETQYF
few	TRBV19	TRBJ2-1	14	CASSGTSGRGEQFF